These 14 T cell receptor beta chains were all obtained from the same sample, sequenced in a study of siplizumab effects on memory and regulatory T cells. Using immunoSEQ multiplex PCR, the repertoire was profiled, and TCRdb retains in-frame clones only, with some absent. Of over 60,000 clones listed, roughly 89% are singletons. The specimen sequenced was CD8+ T cells sorted from blood. The receptors come from a human donor in good health.

The chain joins TRBV13 to TRBJ1-1; 7 bases fit TRBD1. Germline lookup yields CDR1 PRHDT and CDR2 FYEKMQ (reference sequence). The V and J ends lost 1 base and 0 bases, in that order; junction bases with no gene match: 8. This CDR3 is 17 amino acids long. In DNA form, the CDR3 reads TGTGCCAGCAGCTTAGTTTGGCGGGACAGAGTGAACACTGAAGCTTTCTTT. Residues: CASSLVWRDRVNTEAFF.

V gene TRBV4-1 combines with J gene TRBJ2-1, with 11 bases that match TRBD1. The CDR3 spans 15 residues. Trimming cost V 3 bases and J 6 bases; bases outside gene matches: 4. Germline CDR1 MGHRA, CDR2 YSYEKL. The CDR3 DNA reads TGCGCCAGCAGCCACCCGGGACAGGGGGTCAATGAGCAGTTCTTC. Translating it yields CASSHPGQGVNEQFF.

The chain recombines TRBV2 with TRBJ2-5; D not resolved. This CDR3 has 12 residues. From germline, CDR1 is SNHLY and CDR2 FYNNEI. Trimming removed 6 bases at V and 4 bases at J, with 9 bases between. The CDR3 DNA follows: TGTGCCAGCAGATTTGAACGAGAGACCCAGTACTTC. Its protein product is CASRFERETQYF.

This sequence joins TRBV7-9 and TRBJ1-2, with no clear D. The CDR3 length is 12 residues. The V and J ends lost 2 bases and 10 bases respectively, with 11 bases between them. Germline V gives CDR1 SEHNR, CDR2 FQNEAQ (reference sequence). The CDR3 spells CASSLSVDTYTF. CDR3 sequence (DNA): TGTGCCAGCAGCTTATCGGTCGATACCTACACCTTC. Drawing the rest from reference TRBV7-9 and TRBJ1-2, the complete variable domain is DTGVSQNPRHKITKRGQNVTFRCDPISEHNRLYWYRQTLGQGPEFLTYFQNEAQLEKSRLLSDRFSAERPKGSFSTLEIQRTEQGDSAMYLCASSLSVDTYTFGSGTRLTVV.

J is TRBJ2-1 and V is TRBV7-3, with 8 bases that match TRBD2. This CDR3 comprises 14 residues. The germline gives CDR1 SGHTA, CDR2 FQGTGA. Trimming cost V 8 bases and J 4 bases; bases outside gene matches: 7. The CDR3 DNA is TGTGCCAGCGGTCGGGAGGGCGGTTACAATGAGCAGTTCTTC. Its protein is CASGREGGYNEQFF.

This clone was seen a single time. This chain joins TRBV25-1 and TRBJ1-1; TRBD1 is a possible D gene (5 bases). Between the trimmed V and J ends, which lost 6 bases and 4 bases, there was a span of 9 bases. The germline CDR1 and CDR2 sequences are MGHDK and SYGVNS. The CDR3 runs 12 residues. The CDR3 is CASRAGSTEAFF. In DNA form, the CDR3 reads TGTGCCAGCAGAGCAGGGAGCACTGAAGCTTTCTTT.

The J gene is TRBJ2-5, the V gene TRBV5-8, with 10 nucleotides matching TRBD2. Germline V gene data show CDR1 as SGHTS and CDR2 as YDEGEE. The V segment lost 3 bases and the J segment 2 bases; nucleotides outside the gene matches: 4. This CDR3 has 15 residues. CDR3 bases: TGTGCCAGCAGCTGGGGGACTAGCGCACAAGAGACCCAGTACTTC. This translates into CASSWGTSAQETQYF.

V is TRBV11-2 and J is TRBJ2-3, with TRBD2 matching 11 bases. CDR1 is SGHAT and CDR2 is FQNNGV in the germline V gene. The CDR3 totals 17 residues. V was pared by 5 bases and J by 1 base, with 8 bases of the junction left unmatched. CDR3 protein: CASSPTGTSGGTDTQYF. The CDR3 bases are TGTGCCAGCAGCCCCACCGGGACTAGCGGAGGCACAGATACGCAGTATTTT.

The chain couples TRBV27 to TRBJ2-3; TRBD1 matches at 9 bases. Germline trimming cut 4 bases from V and 0 bases from J; bases unmatched to any gene: 5. This CDR3 region has 16 residues. The V gene's germline CDR1 is MNHEY and CDR2 SMNVEV (reference sequence). CDR3 DNA sequence: TGTGCCAGCAGTTCTACAGGGGGCTCTAGCACAGATACGCAGTATTTT. This translates into CASSSTGGSSTDTQYF.

The rearrangement links TRBV5-6 to TRBJ1-3, with D unclear. The V end was cut by 3 bases, the J end by 2 bases, with 15 bases between. The length of the CDR3 is 16 residues. The germline CDR1 and CDR2 sequences are SGHDT and YYEEEE. The CDR3 spells CASSYSVLNPGNTIYF. The CDR3 region has the DNA TGTGCCAGCAGCTATTCGGTCCTGAACCCTGGAAACACCATATATTTT.

This chain links TRBV9 with TRBJ2-5, with D unclear. The CDR3 is 16 residues long. The germline gives CDR1 SGDLS, CDR2 YYNGEE. The V and J ends lost 4 bases and 0 bases respectively, with 16 bases between them. CDR3 sequence reads: CASSPPLGPHQETQYF. CDR3 DNA sequence: TGTGCCAGCAGCCCACCCCTTGGGCCCCACCAAGAGACCCAGTACTTC.

The CDR3 loop reads CASSPIWGSYGYTF. CDR3 nucleotide sequence: TGTGCCAGCAGCCCCATCTGGGGGTCCTATGGCTACACCTTC. The chain carries TRBV11-3 and TRBJ1-2; a possible D gene is TRBD1 (5 bases). Germline assignment: CDR1 SGHNT and CDR2 YENEEA. Trimming pared 5 bases from V and 4 bases from J, leaving 14 bases between. The CDR3 has 14 residues.

The chain uses TRBV27 and TRBJ2-1; no clear D gene. Germline CDR1 and CDR2: MNHEY and SMNVEV (reference sequence). The CDR3 is 13 amino acids. V lost 5 bases and J 6 bases, leaving 11 bases between the germline ends. CDR3 amino acids: CASSPLDTNEQFF. The CDR3 DNA sequence: TGTGCCAGCAGTCCCCTAGACACCAATGAGCAGTTCTTC.

The chain joins TRBV7-7 to TRBJ1-3; D is undetermined. This CDR3 comprises 17 residues. Germline lookup yields CDR1 SSHAT and CDR2 FNYEAQ (reference sequence). Trimming removed 2 bases from V and 1 base from J, with 15 bases in between. The CDR3 is CASSLYPGPGSGNTIYF. DNA for the CDR3: TGTGCCAGCAGCTTATATCCGGGCCCGGGATCTGGAAACACCATATATTTT.